The 24 T cell receptor beta chains given below trace back to one sample, sequenced in a study of blood T cell repertoires in COVID-19. The repertoire was sequenced with immunoSEQ multiplex PCR; TCRdb's copy has only in-frame clones and lacks some. The repertoire holds around 84,000 clones, 75% to 90% seen once, with around 13% in the top ten. The sequenced sample consisted of peripheral blood. All receptors come from a woman aged 40 to 55 with active or convalescent COVID-19.

The chain is built from TRBV7-9 and TRBJ1-1; possible D gene TRBD1, 5 bases. The V and J ends lost 6 bases and 6 bases respectively, with 17 bases between them. Germline V gives CDR1 SEHNR, CDR2 FQNEAQ (reference sequence). The CDR3 is made up of 14 amino acids. The CDR3 region is CASSYSGRTSEAFF. DNA for the CDR3: TGTGCCAGCAGTTACTCAGGGAGGACGTCTGAAGCTTTCTTT.

V gene TRBV4-3 combines with J gene TRBJ2-5; 12 nucleotides line up with TRBD2. V was clipped by 0 bases and J by 9 bases; unmatched bases: 8. The germline V gene encodes CDR1 LGHNA and CDR2 YSLEER. There are 16 residues in the CDR3. The CDR3 spells CASSQDRPSGGAPQYF. The DNA for the CDR3 is TGCGCCAGCAGCCAAGATAGGCCTAGCGGGGGGGCCCCCCAGTACTTC.

This clone was picked up one time. V is TRBV7-8 and J is TRBJ1-3; 7 bases map to TRBD1. With V trimmed by 4 bases and J by 13 bases, 7 bases remained unmatched. Germline V gene data show CDR1 as SGHVS and CDR2 as FQNEAQ. CDR3 size: 12 residues. The chain's CDR3 is CASSSRQGTIYF. The CDR3 nucleotides read TGTGCCAGCAGCTCACGACAGGGTACGATATATTTT. Full variable domain (remainder filled in from reference TRBV7-8 and TRBJ1-3): GAGVSQSPRYKVAKRGQDVALRCDPISGHVSLFWYQQALGQGPEFLTYFQNEAQLDKSGLPSDRFFAERPEGSVSTLKIQRTQQEDSAVYLCASSSRQGTIYFGEGSWLTVV.

This clone appeared once. This chain joins TRBV11-2 and TRBJ1-4; 7 nucleotides match TRBD1. Germline CDR1 SGHAT, CDR2 FQNNGV. Trimming cost V 5 bases and J 7 bases; bases outside gene matches: 4. This CDR3 contains 13 residues. This CDR3 is CASSPGTVEKLFF. The CDR3 DNA reads TGTGCCAGCAGCCCGGGGACAGTTGAAAAACTGTTTTTT.

V is TRBV19 and J is TRBJ2-1; 8 bases match TRBD2. The CDR3 covers 15 residues. Looked up from germline, CDR1 is LNHDA and CDR2 is SQIVND (reference sequence). V dropped 3 bases and J dropped 6; count of bases not matched to a gene: 7. CDR3 residues: CASSIGLAGANEQFF. For the CDR3, the DNA is TGTGCCAGTAGTATTGGGCTAGCGGGTGCCAATGAGCAGTTCTTC.

The V call is TRBV12-3 or TRBV12-4, the J call TRBJ1-1; D remains unclear. V lost 2 bases to trimming and J lost 7 bases, with 8 bases between them. This CDR3 spans 12 amino acids. CDR3 nucleotide sequence: TGTGCCAGCAGTTTACGAGGGATTGAAGCTTTCTTT. Residues: CASSLRGIEAFF.

The rearrangement joins TRBV7-3 to TRBJ1-2; 9 bases match TRBD1. CDR3 length: 14 residues. Germline V gives CDR1 SGHTA, CDR2 FQGTGA. V shed 5 bases, J shed 7 bases, and the junction held 8 bases outside the gene matches. In DNA, the CDR3 is TGTGCCAGCAGCAAAGGGACAGGGACGACTGGCTACACCTTC. Protein sequence: CASSKGTGTTGYTF.

The J gene is TRBJ2-5, the V gene TRBV5-6, with D maybe TRBD2 (5 bases). The ends were cut back, 0 bases at V and 5 bases at J, with 11 bases in the middle. CDR1 and CDR2 (germline): SGHDT, YYEEEE. CDR3 length: 14 amino acids. The CDR3 here is CASSLGGIGETQYF. As DNA, the CDR3 is TGTGCCAGCAGCTTGGGAGGGATCGGGGAGACCCAGTACTTC.

V usage is TRBV5-1 and J usage is TRBJ2-7; D perhaps matches TRBD2 (5 bases). Germline V CDR1 and CDR2: SGHRS, YFSETQ. Trimming removed 0 bases from V and 5 bases from J, with 9 bases in between. This CDR3 has 13 residues. As DNA, the CDR3 is TGCGCCAGCAGCTTGGGTTCGGGGAACGAGCAGTACTTC. Its protein is CASSLGSGNEQYF.

This clone has only a few counts. The V gene is TRBV7-8, the J gene TRBJ1-1; D not certain. The CDR3 runs to 14 residues. V shed 1 base and J shed 4 bases, with 10 bases lying between them. The germline gives CDR1 SGHVS, CDR2 FQNEAQ. CDR3 amino acids: CASSLVHGGTEAFF. Here the CDR3 DNA reads TGTGCCAGCAGCTTAGTACATGGTGGCACTGAAGCTTTCTTT.

This clone was seen more than once but under ten times. In DNA, the CDR3 is TGTGCCAGCTCACCACAGCGGGGTTCCTACAATGAGCAGTTCTTC. Translation gives CASSPQRGSYNEQFF. The rearrangement uses TRBV18 and TRBJ2-1; 7 bases are a match to TRBD2. CDR3 length equals 15 residues. CDR1 is KGHSH and CDR2 is LQKENI in the germline V gene. V dropped 1 base and J dropped 1; count of bases not matched to a gene: 1.

The V and J genes are TRBV7-8 and TRBJ2-5; 9 bases are shared with TRBD2. V gave up 3 bases and J gave up 5 bases; unmatched junction bases: 10. Germline V CDR1 and CDR2: SGHVS, FQNEAQ. The CDR3 loop spans 16 amino acids. The CDR3 DNA reads TGTGCCAGCAGCTTGTTTCGCGGGAGGGAGAGTGAGACCCAGTACTTC. Protein sequence: CASSLFRGRESETQYF. The entire variable domain, with the rest obtained from reference TRBV7-8 and TRBJ2-5, is as follows: GAGVSQSPRYKVAKRGQDVALRCDPISGHVSLFWYQQALGQGPEFLTYFQNEAQLDKSGLPSDRFFAERPEGSVSTLKIQRTQQEDSAVYLCASSLFRGRESETQYFGPGTRLLVL.

A few counts support this clone. This chain links TRBV9 with TRBJ2-7, with 7 bases identical to TRBD2. CDR3 size: 14 residues. CDR1 is SGDLS and CDR2 is YYNGEE in the germline V gene. The V segment lost 0 bases and the J segment 4 bases; nucleotides outside the gene matches: 4. CDR3 nucleotide sequence: TGTGCCAGCAGCGTAGGTCTAGCGGTTTACGAGCAGTACTTC. Amino acid sequence: CASSVGLAVYEQYF.

The V call is TRBV4-3, the J call TRBJ2-3, with D possibly TRBD2 on 5 matching bases. CDR1 LGHNA and CDR2 YSLEER come from the germline V gene. The CDR3 runs 13 residues. The V end was cut by 0 bases, the J end by 9 bases, with 10 bases between. This chain's CDR3 is CASSQDRERTQYF. The CDR3 bases are TGCGCCAGCAGCCAAGATAGGGAGAGGACGCAGTATTTT.

The V gene is TRBV29-1, the J gene TRBJ1-2; D might be TRBD1 (6 bases). In germline, CDR1 is SQVTM, CDR2 ANQGSEA. Deletions cut 5 bases from V and 3 bases from J, with 13 bases between. The CDR3 runs 13 residues. The chain's CDR3 is CSVRDIYDYGYTF. The CDR3 DNA reads as TGCAGCGTTAGGGACATTTATGACTATGGCTACACCTTC.

The chain links TRBV28 to TRBJ2-1; 11 positions match TRBD1. V was clipped by 3 bases and J by 4 bases; unmatched bases: 8. This CDR3 spans 17 amino acids. Germline lookup yields CDR1 MDHEN and CDR2 SYDVKM. The chain's CDR3 is CASSFPGTGGGYNEQFF. The CDR3 coding sequence is TGTGCCAGCAGTTTCCCCGGGACAGGGGGTGGTTACAATGAGCAGTTCTTC.

This sequence joins TRBV19 and TRBJ2-7; D is unresolved. V was cut by 7 bases and J by 4 bases, with 11 bases left in between. The CDR3 has 12 amino acids. CDR1 and CDR2 from the germline V gene are LNHDA and SQIVND (reference sequence). The CDR3 loop reads CASTFPIYEQYF. CDR3 coding DNA: TGTGCCAGTACCTTCCCTATTTACGAGCAGTACTTC.

The gene calls are TRBV2 and TRBJ2-3; D is undetermined. Per germline, CDR1 SNHLY and CDR2 FYNNEI. This CDR3 has 13 amino acids. Trimming took off 2 bases at V and 4 bases at J, with 7 bases between the two ends. The CDR3 loop reads CASSENPPDTQYF. As DNA, the CDR3 is TGTGCCAGCAGTGAAAATCCTCCAGATACGCAGTATTTT.

This chain uses TRBV18 with TRBJ1-1; possibly TRBD1 for D (5 bases). Trimming stripped 4 bases from V and 2 bases from J, with 8 bases between. The CDR3 has 13 amino acids. Germline-derived CDR1 and CDR2 are KGHSH and LQKENI. The CDR3 loop is CASSQGLNTEAFF. Here the CDR3 DNA reads TGTGCCAGCTCACAGGGGTTAAACACTGAAGCTTTCTTT.

The chain couples TRBV6-5 to TRBJ1-1; D perhaps matches TRBD1 (6 bases). The CDR3 has 13 amino acids. Germline V gene lookup returns CDR1 MNHEY and CDR2 SVGAGI. The V gene lost 6 bases and the J gene lost 0 bases, with 8 bases spanning the gap. Written as DNA, the CDR3 is TGTGCCAGCAGGGACAGTATGAACACTGAAGCTTTCTTT. This gives the protein CASRDSMNTEAFF.

In its sample, this clone was seen once. This rearrangement joins TRBV18 to TRBJ1-3, with 9 bases fitting TRBD1. Unmatched junction bases numbered 6, after V lost 2 bases and J lost 4 bases. Germline V lookup: CDR1 KGHSH, CDR2 LQKENI. The CDR3 loop spans 16 amino acids. The CDR3 DNA reads as TGTGCCAGCTCACCAACCTGGACAGGGGCGGGAAACACCATATATTTT. Translating gives CASSPTWTGAGNTIYF.

This chain uses TRBV7-9 with TRBJ1-5; 9 bases line up with TRBD1. This CDR3 is 16 amino acids long. Trimming at V came to 3 bases and at J to 2 bases, leaving 5 bases not matched to a gene. CDR1 is SEHNR, CDR2 FQNEAQ, per germline (reference sequence). The CDR3 nucleotides read TGTGCCAGCAGCTTTGGACAGGGGATTGGCAATCAGCCCCAGCATTTT. Encoded protein: CASSFGQGIGNQPQHF.

The V and J genes are TRBV11-2 and TRBJ2-3; D is unclear. CDR1 and CDR2 (germline): SGHAT, FQNNGV. The length of the CDR3 is 13 residues. V lost 1 base, J lost 4 bases, and 6 bases lay in between. Here the CDR3 reads CASSLVSSDTQYF. The CDR3 DNA reads as TGTGCCAGCAGCTTAGTCTCCTCAGATACGCAGTATTTT.

V usage is TRBV7-2 and J usage is TRBJ2-7; D not resolved. This CDR3 comprises 13 residues. V lost 0 bases to trimming and J lost 3 bases, with 6 bases between them. The germline CDR1 and CDR2 sequences are SGHTA and FQGNSA. The CDR3 region has the DNA TGTGCCAGCAGCTTAGCCGCACACTACGAGCAGTACTTC. Its protein is CASSLAAHYEQYF. The full variable domain, its missing parts supplied by reference TRBV7-2 and TRBJ2-7, is GAGVSQSPSNKVTEKGKDVELRCDPISGHTALYWYRQSLGQGLEFLIYFQGNSAPDKSGLPSDRFSAERTGGSVSTLTIQRTQQEDSAVYLCASSLAAHYEQYFGPGTRLTVT.